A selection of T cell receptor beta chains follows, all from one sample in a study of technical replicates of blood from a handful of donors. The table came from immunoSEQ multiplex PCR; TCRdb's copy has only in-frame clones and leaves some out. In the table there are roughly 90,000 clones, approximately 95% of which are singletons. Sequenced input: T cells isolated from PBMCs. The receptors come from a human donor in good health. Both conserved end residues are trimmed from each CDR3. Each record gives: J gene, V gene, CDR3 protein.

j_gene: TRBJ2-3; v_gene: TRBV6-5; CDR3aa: ASRIAGNPTDTQY
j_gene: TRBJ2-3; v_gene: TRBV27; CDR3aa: ASSLSPHTDTQY
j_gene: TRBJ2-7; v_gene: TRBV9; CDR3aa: ASSSGLAGAYEQY
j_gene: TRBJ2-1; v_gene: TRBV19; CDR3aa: ASSAGTSIYNEQF
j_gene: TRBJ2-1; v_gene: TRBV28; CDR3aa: ASRSYSTSGPKSNEQF
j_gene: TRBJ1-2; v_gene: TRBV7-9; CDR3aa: ASSLTQGASYGYT
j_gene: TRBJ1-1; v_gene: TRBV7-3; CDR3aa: ASSPFGGLNTEAF
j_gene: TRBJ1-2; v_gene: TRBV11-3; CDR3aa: ASSQTGPLGNYGYT
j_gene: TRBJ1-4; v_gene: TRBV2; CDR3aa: ASSERQLEKLF
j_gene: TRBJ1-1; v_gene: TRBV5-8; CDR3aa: ASSRLGQIEVAF
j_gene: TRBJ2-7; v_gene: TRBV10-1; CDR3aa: ASSVGTVVHEQY
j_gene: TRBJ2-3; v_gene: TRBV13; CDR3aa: ASSYQAGGVTDTQY
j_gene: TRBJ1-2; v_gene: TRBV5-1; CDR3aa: ASSLAGTLYGYT
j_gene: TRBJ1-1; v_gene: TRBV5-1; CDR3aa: ASSLAGGGSGTEAF
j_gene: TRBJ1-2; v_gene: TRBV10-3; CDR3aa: AISDPFGFNYGYT
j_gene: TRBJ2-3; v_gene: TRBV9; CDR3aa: ASSDRDYYTDTQY
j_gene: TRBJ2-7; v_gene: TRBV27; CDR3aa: ASSLSAPHQRNSYEQY
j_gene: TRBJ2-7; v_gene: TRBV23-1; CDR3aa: ASSWRREQY
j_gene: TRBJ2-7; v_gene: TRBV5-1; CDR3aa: ASSFDQDSRVNEQY